This T cell receptor beta chain derives from a study of spatial heterogeneity in lung cancer. As for the study in general: The study consistently detected more beta-chain than alpha-chain sequences.

Germline values: CDR1 SGHTA, CDR2 FQGNSA. V lost 2 bases, J lost 2 bases, and 15 bases lay in between. The CDR3 has 16 residues. Unique molecular identifiers, one per molecule, were present on every TCR cDNA molecule. MiXCR, applied by TCRdb to the 5' RACE reads, yields one record per CDR3 protein. In the table there are around 40,000 distinct CDR3 sequences, 5% to 5.5% of which are singletons. Notes on the study in general: The appearance of ubiquitous expanded tumor TCRs in blood was greater at resection than follow-up.

Documented time point: sample taken at primary tumor resection. Sequencing of whole RNA from tumor, nontumor lung or frozen PBMC involved no sorting. This clonotype was found many times. As yet, its antigen is unknown. The rearrangement joins TRBV7-2 to TRBJ1-2, with a tentative D call TRBD1 (6 bases). This specimen was PBMCs, taken at surgery. This TCR came from a female donor with early-stage non-small cell lung cancer. CDR3 sequence (DNA): TGTGCCAGCAGCTTATGGGGGGGCCGAACGAACTATGGCTACACCTTC. This gives the protein CASSLWGGRTNYGYTF.